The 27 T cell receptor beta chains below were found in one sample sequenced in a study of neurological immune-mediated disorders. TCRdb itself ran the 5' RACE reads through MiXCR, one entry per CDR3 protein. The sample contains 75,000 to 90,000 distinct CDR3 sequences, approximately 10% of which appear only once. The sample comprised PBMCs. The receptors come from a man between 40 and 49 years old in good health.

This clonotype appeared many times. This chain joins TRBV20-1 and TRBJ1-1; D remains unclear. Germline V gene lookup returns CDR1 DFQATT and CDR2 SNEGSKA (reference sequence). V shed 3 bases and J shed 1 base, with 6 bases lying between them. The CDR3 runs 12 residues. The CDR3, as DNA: TGCAGTGCTAGGGCCGGGAACACTGAAGCTTTCTTT. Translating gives CSARAGNTEAFF.

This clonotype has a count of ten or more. The CDR3 nucleotides are TGCGCCAGCGCCGGCGCGGGCCCGACCGGCGATGAGCAGTTCTTC. As protein: CASAGAGPTGDEQFF. The chain has TRBV10-2 and TRBJ2-1, with D perhaps matching TRBD2 (5 bases). Looked up from germline, CDR1 is WSHSY and CDR2 is SAAADI. The CDR3 consists of 15 residues. The V end was cut by 8 bases, the J end by 8 bases, with 22 bases between.

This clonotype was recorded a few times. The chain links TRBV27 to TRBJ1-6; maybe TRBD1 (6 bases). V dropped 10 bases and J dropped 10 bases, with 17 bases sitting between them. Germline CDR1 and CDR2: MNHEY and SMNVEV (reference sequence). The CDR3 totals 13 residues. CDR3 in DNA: TGTGCCACCCGAACGGACAGTAGCTCACCCCTCCACTTT. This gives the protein CATRTDSSSPLHF.

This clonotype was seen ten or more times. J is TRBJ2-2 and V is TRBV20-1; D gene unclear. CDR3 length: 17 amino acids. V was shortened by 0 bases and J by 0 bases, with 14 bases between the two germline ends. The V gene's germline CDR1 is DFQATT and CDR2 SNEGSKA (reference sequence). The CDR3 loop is CSARDNRGPANTGELFF. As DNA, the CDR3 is TGCAGTGCTAGAGATAATAGAGGCCCCGCGAACACCGGGGAGCTGTTTTTT.

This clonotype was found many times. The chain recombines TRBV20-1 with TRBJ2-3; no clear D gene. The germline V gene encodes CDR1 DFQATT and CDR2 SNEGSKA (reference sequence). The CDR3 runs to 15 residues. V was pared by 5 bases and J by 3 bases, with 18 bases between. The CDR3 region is CSAWAPGLGTDTQYF. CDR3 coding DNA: TGCAGTGCTTGGGCTCCGGGTCTGGGGACAGATACGCAGTATTTT.

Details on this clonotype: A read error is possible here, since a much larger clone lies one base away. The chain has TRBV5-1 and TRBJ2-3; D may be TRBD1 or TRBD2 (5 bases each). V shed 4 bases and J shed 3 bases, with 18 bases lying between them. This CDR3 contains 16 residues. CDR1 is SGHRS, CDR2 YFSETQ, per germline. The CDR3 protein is CASSPPGGGRTDTQYF. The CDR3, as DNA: TGCGCCAGCAGCCCCCCGGGTGGGGGAAGGACAGATACGCAGTATTTT.

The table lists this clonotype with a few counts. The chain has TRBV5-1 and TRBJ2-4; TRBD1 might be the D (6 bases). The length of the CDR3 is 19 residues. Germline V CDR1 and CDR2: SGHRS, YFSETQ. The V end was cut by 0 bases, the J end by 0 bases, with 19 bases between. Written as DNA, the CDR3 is TGCGCCAGCAGCTTGGTGGGACACCTACCTCCGGGAGCCAAAAACATTCAGTACTTC. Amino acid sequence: CASSLVGHLPPGAKNIQYF.

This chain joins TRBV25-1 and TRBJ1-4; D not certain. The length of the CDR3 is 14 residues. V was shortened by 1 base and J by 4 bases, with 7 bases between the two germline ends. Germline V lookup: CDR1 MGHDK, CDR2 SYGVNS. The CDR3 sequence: CASSEWADNEKLFF. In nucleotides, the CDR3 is TGTGCCAGCAGTGAATGGGCAGATAATGAAAAACTGTTTTTT.

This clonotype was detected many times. CDR3: CASSLLEMNTEAFF. CDR3 coding DNA: TGTGCCAGCAGTTTGTTGGAGATGAACACTGAAGCTTTCTTT. The chain joins TRBV12-3 or TRBV12-4 to TRBJ1-1, with D unresolved. Between the trimmed V and J ends, which lost 3 bases and 0 bases, there was a span of 8 bases. This CDR3 spans 14 amino acids.

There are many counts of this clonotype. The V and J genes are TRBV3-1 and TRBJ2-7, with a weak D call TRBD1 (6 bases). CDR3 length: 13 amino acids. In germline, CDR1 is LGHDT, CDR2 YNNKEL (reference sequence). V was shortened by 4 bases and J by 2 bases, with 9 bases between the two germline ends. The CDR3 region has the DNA TGTGCCAGCAGCCCGGACAGTGCCTACGAGCAGTACTTC. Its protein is CASSPDSAYEQYF.

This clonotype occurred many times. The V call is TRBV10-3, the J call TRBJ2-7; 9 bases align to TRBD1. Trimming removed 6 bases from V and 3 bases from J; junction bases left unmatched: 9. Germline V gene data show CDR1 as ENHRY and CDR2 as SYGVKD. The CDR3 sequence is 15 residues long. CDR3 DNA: TGTGCCATCAGGGGGTTCGTGACAGGGGGCTACGAGCAGTACTTC. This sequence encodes CAIRGFVTGGYEQYF.

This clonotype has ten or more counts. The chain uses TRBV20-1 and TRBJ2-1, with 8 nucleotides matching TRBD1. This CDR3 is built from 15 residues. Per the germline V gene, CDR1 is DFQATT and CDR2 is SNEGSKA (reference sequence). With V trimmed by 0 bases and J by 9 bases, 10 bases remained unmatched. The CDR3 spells CSARDPGRGRSEQFF. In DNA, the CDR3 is TGCAGTGCTAGAGATCCGGGCAGGGGGCGAAGTGAGCAGTTCTTC.

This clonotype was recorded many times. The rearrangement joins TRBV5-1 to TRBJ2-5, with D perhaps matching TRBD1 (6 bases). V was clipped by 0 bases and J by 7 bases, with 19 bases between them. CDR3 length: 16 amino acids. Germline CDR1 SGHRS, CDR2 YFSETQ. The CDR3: CASSLEGGRGDGTQYF. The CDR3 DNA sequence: TGCGCCAGCAGCTTGGAAGGGGGACGGGGTGACGGGACCCAGTACTTC.

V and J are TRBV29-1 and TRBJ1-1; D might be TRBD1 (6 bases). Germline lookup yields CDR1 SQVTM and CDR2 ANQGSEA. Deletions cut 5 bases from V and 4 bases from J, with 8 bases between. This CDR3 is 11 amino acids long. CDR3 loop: CSVRGGTEAFF. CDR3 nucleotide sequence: TGCAGCGTTCGAGGGGGCACTGAAGCTTTCTTT.

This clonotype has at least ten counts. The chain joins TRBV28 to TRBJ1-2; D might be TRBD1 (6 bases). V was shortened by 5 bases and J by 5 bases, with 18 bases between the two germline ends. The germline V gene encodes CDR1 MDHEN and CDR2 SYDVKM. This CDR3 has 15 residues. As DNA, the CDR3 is TGTGCCAGCAGTCCATGGGGGCGCGAGGGTTATGGCTACACCTTC. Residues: CASSPWGREGYGYTF.

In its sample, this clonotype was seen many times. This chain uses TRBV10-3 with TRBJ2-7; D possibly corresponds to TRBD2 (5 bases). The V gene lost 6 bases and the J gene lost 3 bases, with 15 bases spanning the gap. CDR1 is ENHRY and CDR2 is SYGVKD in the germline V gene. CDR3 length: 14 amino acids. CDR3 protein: CAIRSSTGNYEQYF. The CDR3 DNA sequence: TGTGCCATCAGATCCTCCACCGGGAACTACGAGCAGTACTTC.

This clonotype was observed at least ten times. CDR3 sequence reads: CASSLAPRGQGAYSEKLFF. The CDR3 DNA is TGTGCCAGCAGCTTGGCTCCAAGGGGACAGGGGGCATATAGTGAAAAACTGTTTTTT. The chain recombines TRBV5-4 with TRBJ1-4; 12 bases map to TRBD1. Germline V lookup: CDR1 SGHNT, CDR2 YYREEE (reference sequence). This CDR3 is built from 19 residues. V lost 0 bases to trimming and J lost 7 bases; unmatched junction nucleotides: 13.

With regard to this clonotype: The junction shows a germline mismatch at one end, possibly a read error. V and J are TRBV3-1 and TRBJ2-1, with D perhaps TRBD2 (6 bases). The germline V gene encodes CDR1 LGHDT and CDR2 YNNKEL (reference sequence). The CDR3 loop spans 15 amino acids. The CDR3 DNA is TGTTCCAGCAGCCCTAGCGCTTGGGGGATGAATGAGCAGTTCTTC. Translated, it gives CSSSPSAWGMNEQFF.

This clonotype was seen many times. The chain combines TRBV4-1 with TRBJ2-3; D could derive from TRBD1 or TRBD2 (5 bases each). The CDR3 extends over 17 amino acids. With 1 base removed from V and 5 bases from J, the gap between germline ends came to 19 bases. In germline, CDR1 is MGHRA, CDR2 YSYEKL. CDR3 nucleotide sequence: TGCGCCAGCAGCCAAGTGCTTCATGGGGGAGTTAAAGATACGCAGTATTTT. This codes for CASSQVLHGGVKDTQYF.

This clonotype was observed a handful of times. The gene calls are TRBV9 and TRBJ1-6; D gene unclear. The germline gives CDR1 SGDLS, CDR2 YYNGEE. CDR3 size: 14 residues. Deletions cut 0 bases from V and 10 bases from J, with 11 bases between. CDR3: CASSVGVLDSPLHF. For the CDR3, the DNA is TGTGCCAGCAGCGTAGGAGTGCTCGACTCACCCCTCCACTTT.

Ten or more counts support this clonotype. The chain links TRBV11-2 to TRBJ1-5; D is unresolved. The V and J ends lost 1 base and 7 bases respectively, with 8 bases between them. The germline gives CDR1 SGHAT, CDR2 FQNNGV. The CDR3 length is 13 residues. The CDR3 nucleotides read TGTGCCAGCAGCTTAGGTCTTCTCCAGCCCCAGCATTTT. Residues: CASSLGLLQPQHF.

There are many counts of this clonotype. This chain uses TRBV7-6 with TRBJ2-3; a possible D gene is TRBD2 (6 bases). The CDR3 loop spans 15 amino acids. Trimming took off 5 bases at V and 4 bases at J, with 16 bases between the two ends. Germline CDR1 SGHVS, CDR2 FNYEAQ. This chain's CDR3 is CASSPWGPGADTQYF. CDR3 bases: TGTGCCAGCAGCCCATGGGGTCCGGGGGCAGATACGCAGTATTTT.

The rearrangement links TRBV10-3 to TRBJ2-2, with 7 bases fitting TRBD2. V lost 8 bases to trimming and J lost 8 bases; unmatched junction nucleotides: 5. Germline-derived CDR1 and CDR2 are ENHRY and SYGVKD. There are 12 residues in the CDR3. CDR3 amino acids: CAISGGAGELFF. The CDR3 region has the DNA TGTGCCATCTCGGGAGGAGCTGGGGAGCTGTTTTTT.

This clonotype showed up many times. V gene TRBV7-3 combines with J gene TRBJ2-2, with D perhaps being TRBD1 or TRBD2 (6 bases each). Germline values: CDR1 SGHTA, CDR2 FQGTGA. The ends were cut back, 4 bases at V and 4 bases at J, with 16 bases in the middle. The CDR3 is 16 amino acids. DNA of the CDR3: TGTGCCAGCAGCTCGCCAGGGGCCGGGGGCACCGGGGAGCTGTTTTTT. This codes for CASSSPGAGGTGELFF.

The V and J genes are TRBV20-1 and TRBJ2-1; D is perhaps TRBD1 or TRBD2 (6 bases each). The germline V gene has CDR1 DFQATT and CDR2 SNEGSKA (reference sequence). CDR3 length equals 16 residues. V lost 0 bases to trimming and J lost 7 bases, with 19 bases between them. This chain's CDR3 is CSARDIGGKAANEQFF. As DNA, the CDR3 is TGCAGTGCTAGAGATATAGGGGGGAAGGCGGCTAATGAGCAGTTCTTC.

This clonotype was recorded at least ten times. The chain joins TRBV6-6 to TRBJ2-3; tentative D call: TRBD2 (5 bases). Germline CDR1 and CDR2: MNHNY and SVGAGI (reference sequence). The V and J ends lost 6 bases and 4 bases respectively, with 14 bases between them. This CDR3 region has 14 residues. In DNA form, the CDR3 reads TGTGCCAGCAGCCCCCGGGGAGAGGCAGATACGCAGTATTTT. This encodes CASSPRGEADTQYF.

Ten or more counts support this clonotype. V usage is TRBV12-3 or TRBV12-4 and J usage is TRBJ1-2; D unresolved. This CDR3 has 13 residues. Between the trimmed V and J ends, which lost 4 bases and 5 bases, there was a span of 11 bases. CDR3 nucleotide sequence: TGTGCCAGCAGTTCCCCGGGCCAGTATGGCTACACCTTC. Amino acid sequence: CASSSPGQYGYTF.